The next 20 T cell receptor beta chains were all read from a single sample in a study of T cell repertoires in cytomegalovirus infection. MiXCR, applied by TCRdb to the reads, yields one record per CDR3 protein. The table has 110,000 to 150,000 distinct CDR3 sequences, 5.5% to 7% seen once. The sample was PBMCs. The receptor set was obtained from a human donor in good health (CMV status not recorded). Some clones in this sample may be carry-over from other donors' samples.

This chain links TRBV29-1 with TRBJ2-5; D assignment may be TRBD1 or TRBD2 (5 bases each). The CDR3 loop spans 14 amino acids. The germline V gene has CDR1 SQVTM and CDR2 ANQGSEA. The V gene lost 2 bases and the J gene lost 2 bases, with 12 bases spanning the gap. The CDR3 region has the DNA TGCAGCGTTGAATTGGGGACCGGGCAAGAGACCCAGTACTTC. Protein sequence: CSVELGTGQETQYF.

This clonotype was seen more than once but under ten times. The V call is TRBV25-1, the J call TRBJ1-2, with D maybe TRBD1 (6 bases). CDR1 is MGHDK and CDR2 is SYGVNS in the germline V gene. The V end was cut by 4 bases, the J end by 0 bases, with 12 bases between. The CDR3 has 15 amino acids. The DNA for the CDR3 is TGTGCCAGCAGTGGGAGGGGGACCTCTAACTATGGCTACACCTTC. Translation gives CASSGRGTSNYGYTF.

This clonotype was recorded many times. This chain uses TRBV5-1 with TRBJ2-5; 7 bases are a match to TRBD2. The CDR3 length is 16 residues. After removal of 1 base from V and 5 bases from J, the junction contained 11 bases not matched to a gene. The germline V gene encodes CDR1 SGHRS and CDR2 YFSETQ. This chain's CDR3 is CASSLIPGREWETQYF. CDR3 DNA: TGCGCCAGCAGCTTGATCCCGGGGAGGGAGTGGGAGACCCAGTACTTC.

This clonotype occurred many times. V is TRBV7-9 and J is TRBJ2-2; 9 bases agree with TRBD1. The germline V gene has CDR1 SEHNR and CDR2 FQNEAQ (reference sequence). The ends lost 4 bases at V and 4 bases at J; junction bases unmatched: 7. This CDR3 has 16 residues. CDR3 DNA: TGTGCCAGCAGCTCGTGGACAGGGGCGAGCACCGGGGAGCTGTTTTTT. Protein: CASSSWTGASTGELFF.

This clonotype was recorded many times. The V and J genes are TRBV7-8 and TRBJ1-2, with D uncertain. The CDR3 extends over 14 amino acids. Trimming removed 4 bases at V and 4 bases at J, with 13 bases between. In germline, CDR1 is SGHVS, CDR2 FQNEAQ. The CDR3 nucleotides read TGTGCCAGCAGCTCCCACTCTACGCGCTATGGCTACACCTTC. Its translation: CASSSHSTRYGYTF.

This clonotype was picked up many times. The rearrangement joins TRBV12-3 or TRBV12-4 to TRBJ2-1, with 9 bases fitting TRBD1. This CDR3 comprises 15 residues. V was clipped by 6 bases and J by 8 bases; unmatched bases: 11. This chain's CDR3 is CASRSPGTGRDEQFF. CDR3 DNA sequence: TGTGCCAGCAGATCACCCGGGACAGGGCGCGATGAGCAGTTCTTC.

This clonotype has ten or more counts. The rearrangement links TRBV7-2 to TRBJ2-1; TRBD1 might be the D (5 bases). Between the trimmed V and J ends, which lost 4 bases and 4 bases, there was a span of 14 bases. The CDR3 totals 15 residues. Germline V gene data show CDR1 as SGHTA and CDR2 as FQGNSA. CDR3 nucleotide sequence: TGTGCCAGCAGCTCCCGCGGAGACAGTTACAATGAGCAGTTCTTC. It yields the protein CASSSRGDSYNEQFF.

In its sample, this clonotype was seen many times. The chain combines TRBV7-2 with TRBJ2-2; 11 nucleotides line up with TRBD2. Germline-derived CDR1 and CDR2 are SGHTA and FQGNSA. The V segment lost 1 base and the J segment 4 bases; nucleotides outside the gene matches: 5. CDR3 length: 17 amino acids. CDR3 coding DNA: TGTGCCAGCAGCTTAGAATTAGCGGGGGGGCGCACCGGGGAGCTGTTTTTT. It is translated as CASSLELAGGRTGELFF.

The chain couples TRBV29-1 to TRBJ2-3, with a weak D call TRBD1 (6 bases). This CDR3 contains 15 residues. V lost 4 bases and J 1 base, leaving 15 bases between the germline ends. Per germline, CDR1 SQVTM and CDR2 ANQGSEA. The CDR3, as DNA: TGCAGCGTTGGAGGTGGGGACATACGCACAGATACGCAGTATTTT. Its protein is CSVGGGDIRTDTQYF.

This clonotype showed up many times. J is TRBJ2-7 and V is TRBV7-8; tentatively, D is TRBD2 (7 bases). This CDR3 has 15 amino acids. Germline CDR1 is SGHVS and CDR2 is FQNEAQ. V was clipped by 10 bases and J by 2 bases, with 21 bases between them. CDR3 amino acids: CATAAGGQITYEQYF. The CDR3 nucleotides are TGTGCCACCGCGGCCGGGGGGCAGATAACCTACGAGCAGTACTTC. Filled out from reference TRBV7-8 and TRBJ2-7, the complete variable domain reads GAGVSQSPRYKVAKRGQDVALRCDPISGHVSLFWYQQALGQGPEFLTYFQNEAQLDKSGLPSDRFFAERPEGSVSTLKIQRTQQEDSAVYLCATAAGGQITYEQYFGPGTRLTVT.

In the case of this clonotype: A much larger clone is a single base away; this may be a read error. The chain links TRBV4-1 to TRBJ1-5; D gene uncertain. From germline, CDR1 is MGHRA and CDR2 YSYEKL. The CDR3 runs 13 residues. DNA for the CDR3: TGCGCCAGCAGCCAAGACAGGTATCAGCCCCAGCGTTTT. It specifies CASSQDRYQPQRF.

This clonotype showed up many times. This chain uses TRBV7-2 with TRBJ1-2; TRBD1 matches 10 bases. V lost 1 base, J lost 7 bases, and 9 bases stayed unmatched. Germline CDR1 SGHTA, CDR2 FQGNSA. The CDR3 length is 16 residues. Here the CDR3 reads CASSLGPPGQGIGYTF. The CDR3 bases are TGTGCCAGCAGCTTAGGGCCCCCGGGACAGGGGATTGGCTACACCTTC. The variable domain in full, with the rest retrieved from reference TRBV7-2 and TRBJ1-2, is GAGVSQSPSNKVTEKGKDVELRCDPISGHTALYWYRQSLGQGLEFLIYFQGNSAPDKSGLPSDRFSAERTGGSVSTLTIQRTQQEDSAVYLCASSLGPPGQGIGYTFGSGTRLTVV.

This clonotype came up many times. The chain couples TRBV28 to TRBJ2-4; tentatively, D is TRBD1 or TRBD2 (6 bases each). The V end lost 5 bases, the J end lost 7 bases, and 12 bases lay between the germline ends. The CDR3 sequence is 13 residues long. CDR1 is MDHEN, CDR2 SYDVKM, per germline. CDR3 bases: TGTGCCAGCAGTCCGCAGGGGAGGAACATTCAGTACTTC. This gives the protein CASSPQGRNIQYF.

This clonotype came up many times. V is TRBV18 and J is TRBJ2-2; TRBD2 agrees at 12 bases. Germline V lookup: CDR1 KGHSH, CDR2 LQKENI. This CDR3 is 17 amino acids long. V shed 3 bases, J shed 4 bases, and the junction held 6 bases outside the gene matches. CDR3: CASSPTGLAGFTGELFF. CDR3 nucleotides: TGTGCCAGCTCACCCACAGGACTAGCGGGGTTCACCGGGGAGCTGTTTTTT.

This clonotype was seen ten or more times. The chain employs TRBV30 and TRBJ1-2; a weak D match, TRBD1 (6 bases). Germline V gives CDR1 GTSNPN, CDR2 SVGIG (reference sequence). CDR3 size: 15 residues. V lost 0 bases, J lost 5 bases, and 16 bases lay in between. The CDR3 sequence: CAWSVPGGGRYGYTF. The DNA for the CDR3 is TGTGCCTGGAGTGTACCAGGAGGGGGAAGGTATGGCTACACCTTC.

The table lists this clonotype with many counts. The chain carries TRBV19 and TRBJ1-2; 7 nucleotides align to TRBD1. Trimming at V came to 4 bases and at J to 8 bases, leaving 10 bases not matched to a gene. Germline V gives CDR1 LNHDA, CDR2 SQIVND (reference sequence). The CDR3 is 14 amino acids. In nucleotides, the CDR3 is TGTGCCAGTAGTACGGGACAGCCCAGTGGGGGCTACACCTTC. It codes for CASSTGQPSGGYTF.

This clonotype was seen repeatedly, ten times or more. The chain is built from TRBV6-5 and TRBJ2-2; 9 bases line up with TRBD1. V lost 6 bases and J lost 2; bases outside the gene matches: 10. The CDR3 consists of 17 residues. CDR1 and CDR2 from the germline V gene are MNHEY and SVGAGI. The CDR3 spells CASSFLLGQGNTGELFF. CDR3 nucleotides: TGTGCCAGCAGCTTCCTTCTGGGACAGGGCAACACCGGGGAGCTGTTTTTT.

This clonotype was counted many times. The chain recombines TRBV4-2 with TRBJ1-6; 8 bases are shared with TRBD1. The CDR3 sequence is 14 residues long. Germline V lookup: CDR1 LGHNA, CDR2 YNFKEQ. V shed 1 base, J shed 10 bases, and the junction held 3 bases outside the gene matches. The CDR3 nucleotides are TGTGCCAGCAGCCAAGGGACAGGGATATCACCCCTCCACTTT. Amino acids: CASSQGTGISPLHF.

This clonotype showed up just a few times. This chain uses TRBV6-2 or TRBV6-3 with TRBJ2-3, with D possibly TRBD2 on 7 matching bases. Looked up from germline, CDR1 is MNHEY and CDR2 is SVGEGT. The CDR3 extends over 14 amino acids. V was trimmed by 6 bases and J by 10 bases, leaving 20 bases between them. The CDR3 bases are TGTGCCAGCAGCCCAGGCGGGGGCGCGTTGGCGCAGTATTTT. Protein: CASSPGGGALAQYF.

This clonotype showed up many times. The chain couples TRBV7-3 to TRBJ1-2; 7 positions agree with TRBD1. J gave up 4 bases and V 5 bases, and 10 bases lay outside the gene matches. The CDR3 length is 15 residues. Per germline, CDR1 SGHTA and CDR2 FQGTGA. The DNA for the CDR3 is TGTGCCAGCAGCAAAACCGGGACAGACCTCTATGGCTACACCTTC. Translating it yields CASSKTGTDLYGYTF.